This passage covers 19 T cell receptor beta chains from one sample sequenced in a study of cytomegalovirus exposure and HLA in healthy donors. 13 Jbeta primers and 60 Vbeta primers were used for the PCR. Method: immunoSEQ multiplex PCR; TCRdb's copy keeps in-frame clones and lacks some. The sample contains about 140,000 clones, approximately 67% of which appear only once. Sequencing input: PBMCs. The receptors were sampled from a woman in her sixties or seventies in good health and CMV-seronegative.

The rearrangement joins TRBV7-2 to TRBJ1-3, with TRBD1 as a possible D gene (5 bases). The CDR3 is 15 amino acids. Germline CDR1 and CDR2: SGHTA and FQGNSA. V lost 1 base, J lost 4 bases, and 11 bases lay in between. CDR3 protein: CASSLVAGLGNTIYF. The CDR3 DNA follows: TGTGCCAGCAGCTTAGTCGCAGGGTTAGGAAACACCATATATTTT.

A few counts support this clone. The rearrangement links TRBV5-1 to TRBJ1-2, with D possibly matching TRBD1 (6 bases). V shed 2 bases and J shed 4 bases, with 18 bases lying between them. The germline gives CDR1 SGHRS, CDR2 YFSETQ. The CDR3 runs to 16 residues. The CDR3 loop is CASSFPGDEAIYGYTF. For the CDR3, the DNA is TGCGCCAGCAGCTTCCCAGGGGATGAGGCTATCTATGGCTACACCTTC.

The sample holds a few counts of this clone. The chain couples TRBV18 to TRBJ2-1; 9 bases line up with TRBD2. Trimming cost V 3 bases and J 8 bases; bases outside gene matches: 5. Germline loops: CDR1 KGHSH, CDR2 LQKENI. CDR3 length: 14 residues. The CDR3: CASSPLRGGHEQFF. CDR3 DNA sequence: TGTGCCAGCTCACCTCTGCGGGGGGGTCATGAGCAGTTCTTC.

About this clone: Other nucleotide sequences from this sample produce the same CDR3. J is TRBJ1-1 and V is TRBV5-1; the D is unclear. There are 17 residues in the CDR3. V lost 3 bases and J lost 6, with 24 bases in between. Per the germline V gene, CDR1 is SGHRS and CDR2 is YFSETQ. Written as DNA, the CDR3 is TGCGCCAGCAGCTCGGACTTCCGGACCTCTCCGTACCCTGAAGCTTTCTTT. This translates into CASSSDFRTSPYPEAFF.

CDR3 protein: CASREDRTSYGYTF. The CDR3, as DNA: TGTGCCAGCAGGGAGGACAGAACCTCCTATGGCTACACCTTC. The genes are TRBV2 and TRBJ1-2; weak D call: TRBD1 (6 bases). This CDR3 region has 14 residues. V gave up 6 bases and J gave up 4 bases, with 15 bases separating them. Per germline, CDR1 SNHLY and CDR2 FYNNEI.

The rearrangement joins TRBV19 to TRBJ2-1; 11 bases map to TRBD2. Germline CDR1 is LNHDA and CDR2 is SQIVND (reference sequence). With V trimmed by 4 bases and J by 4 bases, 12 bases remained unmatched. This CDR3 spans 18 amino acids. The CDR3 DNA reads as TGTGCCAGTAGTAACTTAGCGGGGGGGCCCCCTCCATACAATGAGCAGTTCTTC. Encoded protein: CASSNLAGGPPPYNEQFF. The full variable domain, in which reference TRBV19 and TRBJ2-1 provide the parts outside the CDR3, is DGGITQSPKYLFRKEGQNVTLSCEQNLNHDAMYWYRQDPGQGLRLIYYSQIVNDFQKGDIAEGYSVSREKKESFPLTVTSAQKNPTAFYLCASSNLAGGPPPYNEQFFGPGTRLTVL.

The chain carries TRBV9 and TRBJ1-1; 7 nucleotides agree with TRBD1. Germline lookup yields CDR1 SGDLS and CDR2 YYNGEE. The CDR3 extends over 15 amino acids. V dropped 0 bases and J dropped 4; count of bases not matched to a gene: 6. The CDR3 here is CASSVAGQGGTEAFF. CDR3 in DNA: TGTGCCAGCAGCGTAGCGGGGCAGGGGGGCACTGAAGCTTTCTTT.

The chain employs TRBV5-1 and TRBJ2-7; D is ambiguous. The ends were cut back, 0 bases at V and 1 base at J, with 14 bases in the middle. The CDR3 loop spans 16 amino acids. The germline CDR1 and CDR2 sequences are SGHRS and YFSETQ. The CDR3 spells CASSLAVSSVSYEQYF. CDR3 bases: TGCGCCAGCAGCTTGGCCGTTTCTTCTGTTTCCTACGAGCAGTACTTC.

V usage is TRBV27 and J usage is TRBJ2-1, with D possibly being TRBD2 (5 bases). This CDR3 contains 15 residues. The ends were cut back, 0 bases at V and 10 bases at J, with 16 bases in the middle. Germline V gene sequence: CDR1 MNHEY, CDR2 SMNVEV (reference sequence). CDR3 protein: CASSLSSGRVSEQFF. In DNA, the CDR3 is TGTGCCAGCAGTTTATCCAGCGGTCGGGTTAGCGAGCAGTTCTTC.

This clone was observed a handful of times. The chain combines TRBV21-1 with TRBJ2-7; the table's D gene call, TRBD1, was not cross checked with the DNA. TRBV21-1 is noted as a pseudogene. This CDR3 contains 14 residues. The CDR3 is CASSKSWNWAEQYF. The CDR3, as DNA: TGTGCCAGCAGCAAATCCTGGAACTGGGCCGAGCAGTACTTC.

The V and J genes are TRBV30 and TRBJ1-6; perhaps TRBD1 as D (6 bases). V lost 4 bases and J 5 bases, leaving 18 bases between the germline ends. There are 16 residues in the CDR3. In germline, CDR1 is GTSNPN, CDR2 SVGIG (reference sequence). CDR3 amino acids: CAWNTHQGSHNSPLHF. The DNA for the CDR3 is TGTGCCTGGAACACTCATCAGGGGTCTCATAATTCACCCCTCCACTTT.

This clone was counted once. This chain links TRBV6-1 with TRBJ2-1; D gene uncertain. There are 11 residues in the CDR3. The germline V gene has CDR1 MNHNS and CDR2 SASEGT. The V gene lost 6 bases and the J gene lost 5 bases, with 5 bases spanning the gap. The CDR3 bases are TGTGCCAGCAGCCACAACAATGAGCAGTTCTTC. This translates into CASSHNNEQFF.

The V call is TRBV2, the J call TRBJ2-2, with D perhaps matching TRBD2 (6 bases). V was clipped by 3 bases and J by 5 bases, with 13 bases between them. This CDR3 contains 15 residues. The V gene's germline CDR1 is SNHLY and CDR2 FYNNEI. The DNA of the CDR3 is TGTGCCAGCAGTGACAGGAGGGCGTGGACCGGGGAGCTGTTTTTT. Amino acids: CASSDRRAWTGELFF.

This chain links TRBV6-7 with TRBJ1-1; the D is unclear. TRBV6-7 is annotated as an ORF whose role is uncertain. Trimming took 0 bases from V and 3 from J, leaving 17 bases between them. The CDR3 totals 17 residues. The CDR3 nucleotides read TGTGCCAGCAGTTACTCAGCGCGGGCACTTTTGTACACTGAAGCTTTCTTT. This gives the protein CASSYSARALLYTEAFF.

The rearrangement uses TRBV7-6 and TRBJ2-7; 10 bases are a match to TRBD1. CDR3 size: 15 residues. The V and J ends lost 0 bases and 6 bases, in that order; junction bases with no gene match: 5. Looked up from germline, CDR1 is SGHVS and CDR2 is FNYEAQ. The CDR3 spells CASSLAPGQGFEQYF. The CDR3 nucleotides read TGTGCCAGCAGCTTAGCTCCGGGACAGGGGTTCGAGCAGTACTTC.

In this sample, this clone turned up a few times. This chain links TRBV28 with TRBJ1-2; D is undetermined. The CDR3 spans 13 residues. From germline, CDR1 is MDHEN and CDR2 SYDVKM. V lost 7 bases to trimming and J lost 5 bases, with 14 bases between them. The CDR3 region has the DNA TGTGCCAGCAATAATCAGGCAACTTATGGCTACACCTTC. It yields the protein CASNNQATYGYTF.

The V and J genes are TRBV28 and TRBJ1-4; D remains ambiguous. The CDR3 covers 13 residues. V gave up 3 bases and J gave up 8 bases, with 10 bases separating them. In germline, CDR1 is MDHEN, CDR2 SYDVKM. The CDR3 is CASSFQNREKLFF. The DNA for the CDR3 is TGTGCCAGCAGTTTCCAAAACCGGGAAAAACTGTTTTTT.

The chain uses TRBV5-1 and TRBJ2-5, with 7 bases aligning to TRBD2. The germline gives CDR1 SGHRS, CDR2 YFSETQ. The ends lost 1 base at V and 5 bases at J; junction bases unmatched: 11. The CDR3 runs 16 residues. CDR3 region: CASSLFPSGSGETQYF. In nucleotides, the CDR3 is TGCGCCAGCAGCTTGTTTCCTAGCGGTTCCGGGGAGACCCAGTACTTC.

This clone was found a few times. CDR3 coding DNA: TGTGCCAGCTCACCATCAGGGCGAGAGACCCAGTACTTC. This translates into CASSPSGRETQYF. The chain couples TRBV18 to TRBJ2-5, with D possibly being TRBD1 (5 bases). With 2 bases removed from V and 4 bases from J, the gap between germline ends came to 8 bases. This CDR3 has 13 residues. From germline, CDR1 is KGHSH and CDR2 LQKENI.